The clone carrying this T cell receptor (beta chain) has only a few counts. What it recognizes is unknown. Generated by immunoSEQ multiplex PCR, the TCRdb table keeps only in-frame clones and is missing some. The data show around 26,000 clones, with roughly 70% seen just once and about half held by the top ten. The sample belongs to a study of cytotoxic CD8 clonotypes in ibrutinib-treated CLL. Study in general: For this cohort, patients were ten to twelve relapsed/refractory and about 16 treatment-naive, while 17 were IGHV unmutated. With a range of 6 to 36, the median treatment time before response samples were taken was 12 to 13 months. Partial responses totalled approximately 24 and complete responses 2; after median 68 months, approximately 15 remained remitted and approximately 12 progressed.

The ends were cut back, 1 base at V and 8 bases at J, with 16 bases in the middle. Germline values: CDR1 SGHDT, CDR2 YYEEEE. The CDR3 is made up of 15 amino acids. Overall study results and limits: Patients showed higher baseline clonality than age-matched healthy donors, and it tracked circulating CD8+ T-cell counts.

The chain recombines TRBV5-6 with TRBJ2-1, with D possibly being TRBD2 (6 bases). The sequence was obtained from a human donor with chronic lymphocytic leukemia. The sequenced sample was PBMCs, obtained after 12 months of ibrutinib treatment. CDR3 in DNA: TGTGCCAGCAGCTTGATTGGGACTTCCCCTTATGAGCAGTTCTTC. It translates to CASSLIGTSPYEQFF.